The 13 T cell receptor beta chains below come from one sample, sequenced in a study of Graves' ophthalmopathy and Graves' hyperthyroidism. Amplified TCR beta CDR3 regions were obtained using RNA transcripts as template. The first round was an RT-PCR with HTBI primers, and the second round was a multiplex PCR. MiXCR, applied by TCRdb to the multiplex PCR reads, yields one record per CDR3 protein. The sample includes a few hundred thousand distinct CDR3 sequences, about 15% seen only once; the top ten take roughly 2.6%. Input material: peripheral blood. The receptors derive from an adult woman with stable Graves' hyperthyroidism.

This clonotype was observed at least ten times. This chain uses TRBV15 with TRBJ2-7; D tentatively fits TRBD1 or TRBD2 (5 bases each). Per the germline V gene, CDR1 is LNHNV and CDR2 is YYDKDF (reference sequence). Trimming stripped 0 bases from V and 0 bases from J, with 9 bases between. The CDR3 is 15 residues long. The CDR3 is CATSRDLGTSYEQYF. CDR3 coding DNA: TGTGCCACCAGCAGAGATCTAGGGACCTCCTACGAGCAGTACTTC. Variable domain in full (rest from reference TRBV15 and TRBJ2-7): DAMVIQNPRYQVTQFGKPVTLSCSQTLNHNVMYWYQQKSSQAPKLLFHYYDKDFNNEADTPDNFQSRRPNTSFCFLDIRSPGLGDTAMYLCATSRDLGTSYEQYFGPGTRLTVT.

This clonotype was observed a handful of times. A junction end diverges from the germline sequence, so it may reflect a read error. The gene calls are TRBV7-2 and TRBJ2-4; TRBD1 is a possible D gene (6 bases). Germline CDR1 and CDR2: SGHTA and FQGNSA. This CDR3 spans 14 amino acids. CDR3 nucleotide sequence: TGTGCCAGCAGCTTCGGGCGGCGGTGGGACATTAAGTACTTC. Its protein product is CASSFGRRWDIKYF. The variable domain in full, with the rest retrieved from reference TRBV7-2 and TRBJ2-4, is GAGVSQSPSNKVTEKGKDVELRCDPISGHTALYWYRQSLGQGLEFLIYFQGNSAPDKSGLPSDRFSAERTGGSVSTLTIQRTQQEDSAVYLCASSFGRRWDIKYFGAGTRLSVL.

This clonotype was seen more than once but under ten times. The chain recombines TRBV20-1 with TRBJ2-3; 8 nucleotides align to TRBD2. Looked up from germline, CDR1 is DFQATT and CDR2 is SNEGSKA (reference sequence). The CDR3 is 12 residues long. V gave up 3 bases and J gave up 5 bases; unmatched junction bases: 1. The CDR3 region is CSARGLGDTQYF. The CDR3 DNA reads TGCAGTGCTAGGGGACTAGGAGATACGCAGTATTTT.

As for this clonotype: This may come from a read error, since a much larger clone is one base off. Here the CDR3 reads CAWSVHVNTEAFF. The CDR3 coding sequence is TGTGCCTGGAGTGTACACGTGAACACTGAAGCTTTCTTT. The chain has TRBV30 and TRBJ1-1; D remains unclear. CDR1 GTSNPN and CDR2 SVGIG come from the germline V gene (reference sequence). V dropped 0 bases and J dropped 0 bases, with 5 bases sitting between them. This CDR3 region has 13 residues. Full variable domain (missing parts from reference TRBV30 and TRBJ1-1): SQTIHQWPATLVQPVGSPLSLECTVEGTSNPNLYWYRQAAGRGLQLLFYSVGIGQISSEVPQNLSASRPQDRQFILSSKKLLLSDSGFYLCAWSVHVNTEAFFGQGTRLTVV.

This clonotype was counted ten times or more. The chain carries TRBV6-5 and TRBJ2-7, with D possibly being TRBD2 (6 bases). This CDR3 spans 13 amino acids. Germline loops: CDR1 MNHEY, CDR2 SVGAGI. V was shortened by 7 bases and J by 3 bases, with 13 bases between the two germline ends. CDR3 residues: CASTRPGSYEQYF. For the CDR3, the DNA is TGTGCCAGCACACGACCCGGGAGCTACGAGCAGTACTTC.

This clonotype was detected ten times or more. The genes are TRBV20-1 and TRBJ1-2; 7 bases map to TRBD1. The J segment lost 0 bases and the V segment lost 2 bases, leaving 6 bases of the junction unmatched. The CDR3 is 15 residues long. Germline CDR1 is DFQATT and CDR2 is SNEGSKA (reference sequence). This CDR3 is CSARQQGLANYGYTF. CDR3 DNA sequence: TGCAGTGCTAGACAACAGGGGTTAGCTAACTATGGCTACACCTTC.

In its sample, this clonotype was seen many times. The chain has TRBV7-3 and TRBJ1-1, with D uncertain. The CDR3 sequence is 14 residues long. CDR1 is SGHTA and CDR2 is FQGTGA in the germline V gene. V was trimmed by 1 base and J by 0 bases, leaving 6 bases between them. The CDR3 coding sequence is TGTGCCAGCAGCTTAAACGGGCTGAACACTGAAGCTTTCTTT. As protein: CASSLNGLNTEAFF.

Ten or more counts support this clonotype. The chain links TRBV5-6 to TRBJ1-3; D is ambiguous. V lost 4 bases and J 0 bases, leaving 14 bases between the germline ends. The CDR3 is 16 residues long. Germline CDR1 is SGHDT and CDR2 is YYEEEE. The CDR3 spells CASSRPEANSGNTIYF. DNA for the CDR3: TGTGCCAGCAGCCGGCCGGAGGCGAACTCTGGAAACACCATATATTTT.

This clonotype was counted at least ten times. The J gene is TRBJ2-7, the V gene TRBV29-1; 11 bases fit TRBD2. With 7 bases clipped from V and 3 bases from J, the junction kept 11 bases outside the gene matches. The CDR3 loop spans 15 amino acids. Per germline, CDR1 SQVTM and CDR2 ANQGSEA. Written as DNA, the CDR3 is TGCAGCGGTTGCTGGCTCGGGACTAGCGGCTACGAGCAGTACTTC. Translation: CSGCWLGTSGYEQYF.

The CDR3 region is CASGQEGYYEQYF. In DNA, the CDR3 is TGTGCCAGTGGACAGGAAGGATACTACGAGCAGTACTTC. The chain employs TRBV6-2 or TRBV6-3 and TRBJ2-7, with 7 bases identical to TRBD1. Germline values: CDR1 MNHEY, CDR2 SVGEGT. CDR3 length equals 13 residues. After removal of 9 bases from V and 3 bases from J, the junction contained 8 bases not matched to a gene.

This chain joins TRBV7-2 and TRBJ1-3, with 7 positions matching TRBD1. CDR3 length equals 15 residues. Germline V gene data show CDR1 as SGHTA and CDR2 as FQGNSA. The V segment lost 4 bases and the J segment 3 bases; nucleotides outside the gene matches: 6. This CDR3 reads CASSWEGALGNTIYF. Here the CDR3 DNA reads TGTGCCAGCAGCTGGGAGGGGGCGCTTGGAAACACCATATATTTT. The full variable domain, rest sourced from reference TRBV7-2 and TRBJ1-3, is GAGVSQSPSNKVTEKGKDVELRCDPISGHTALYWYRQSLGQGLEFLIYFQGNSAPDKSGLPSDRFSAERTGGSVSTLTIQRTQQEDSAVYLCASSWEGALGNTIYFGEGSWLTVV.

This clonotype was detected many times. The chain uses TRBV2 and TRBJ1-5; no firm D call. The germline V gene encodes CDR1 SNHLY and CDR2 FYNNEI. V lost 2 bases to trimming and J lost 2 bases, with 4 bases between them. The CDR3 consists of 13 residues. CDR3 in DNA: TGTGCCAGCAGTGAATCGGGCAATCAGCCCCAGCATTTT. Translating it yields CASSESGNQPQHF.

This clonotype was seen ten or more times. This chain links TRBV4-3 with TRBJ2-5; D is possibly TRBD2 (5 bases). V lost 0 bases to trimming and J lost 6 bases, with 17 bases between them. The germline gives CDR1 LGHNA, CDR2 YSLEER. This CDR3 has 16 amino acids. The CDR3 bases are TGCGCCAGCAGCCAAGATATAGGAGGAGGTGTAAAGACCCAGTACTTC. Its translation: CASSQDIGGGVKTQYF.